A selection of T cell receptor beta chains follows, all from one sample in a study of blood T cell repertoires in COVID-19. The protocol was immunoSEQ multiplex PCR, while the TCRdb copy is restricted to in-frame clones and leaves out a portion. The sample lists some 47,000 clones; about 82% were seen once. The sequencing input was peripheral blood. These receptors were collected from a woman aged 60-70 years with acute or convalescent COVID-19. Each CDR3 is given with its conserved first and last residue. A D gene is named only where the DNA matches it firmly. Size is omitted from some rows. Given values are once, few, many or a class for expanded clones.

TRBJ2-1 NA TRBD1 TRBV19 CASSRTGAVGNEQFF TGTGCCAGTAGTAGAACAGGGGCGGTTGGCAATGAGCAGTTCTTC
TRBJ1-2 NA NA TRBV5-1 CASSPGVQPYGYTF TGCGCCAGCAGCCCGGGGGTCCAGCCCTATGGCTACACCTTC
TRBJ1-4 NA NA TRBV5-1 CASSPGGADEKLFF TGCGCCAGCAGCCCGGGGGGAGCAGATGAAAAACTGTTTTTT
TRBJ1-4 few TRBD1 TRBV28 CAILEGTGVGEKLFF TGTGCCATCCTGGAGGGAACAGGGGTGGGTGAAAAACTGTTTTTT
TRBJ2-7 NA NA TRBV9 CASSVGGAGAYEQYF TGTGCCAGCAGCGTAGGGGGAGCGGGCGCCTACGAGCAGTACTTC
TRBJ1-4 NA NA TRBV28 CASSLRTVSEKLFF TGTGCCAGCAGTCTACGGACAGTTTCAGAAAAACTGTTTTTT
TRBJ2-7 NA NA TRBV19 CASSGQARASYEQYF TGTGCCAGTAGTGGACAAGCCAGAGCCTCCTACGAGCAGTACTTC
TRBJ2-1 NA TRBD1 TRBV6-6 CASSGQGGARNEQFF TGTGCCAGCAGTGGACAGGGGGGCGCGAGGAATGAGCAGTTCTTC
TRBJ1-2 NA NA TRBV28 CASRGAVALYGYTF TGTGCCAGCAGGGGGGCGGTGGCCCTCTATGGCTACACCTTC
TRBJ1-5 few NA TRBV7-3 CASSLNRGEPQHF TGTGCCAGCAGCTTAAACCGGGGGGAGCCCCAGCATTTT
TRBJ2-2 NA TRBD2 TRBV9 CASSVVASGATGELFF TGTGCCAGCAGCGTAGTGGCTAGCGGGGCCACCGGGGAGCTGTTTTTT
TRBJ1-6 NA TRBD1 TRBV5-1 CASSPDPGQGRSPLHF TGCGCCAGCAGCCCAGATCCGGGACAGGGCCGGTCACCCCTCCACTTT
TRBJ2-1 NA NA TRBV18 CASSPPDRGVNEQFF TGTGCCAGCTCACCCCCGGACAGAGGGGTCAATGAGCAGTTCTTC
TRBJ1-1 NA NA TRBV11-2 CASSLTGDEAFF TGTGCCAGCAGCCTAACGGGAGATGAAGCTTTCTTT
TRBJ1-4 NA NA TRBV6-6 CASRRESEKLFF TGTGCCAGCAGACGGGAAAGTGAAAAACTGTTTTTT
TRBJ1-2 NA NA TRBV7-2 CASSGTFITPTYGYTF TGTGCCAGCAGCGGTACTTTTATAACCCCTACCTATGGCTACACCTTC
TRBJ1-1 NA NA TRBV7-9 CASSLMSEAFF TGTGCCAGCAGCTTAATGAGTGAAGCTTTCTTT
TRBJ2-1 NA TRBD2 TRBV3-1/TRBV3-2 CASNGGGVYNEQFF TGTGCCAGCAACGGGGGAGGGGTCTACAATGAGCAGTTCTTC
TRBJ2-5 NA TRBD1 TRBV3-1/TRBV3-2 CASSTPSTGGVETQYF TGTGCCAGCAGCACCCCTAGCACAGGGGGCGTGGAGACCCAGTACTTC
TRBJ2-3 NA NA TRBV5-1 CASSLEGLTDTQYF TGCGCCAGCAGCTTGGAGGGGTTAACAGATACGCAGTATTTT
TRBJ1-1 few NA TRBV5-1 CASSPAMLNTEAFF TGCGCCAGCAGCCCCGCGATGTTGAACACTGAAGCTTTCTTT
TRBJ2-2 NA TRBD1 TRBV9 CASSVGDRGQRTGELFF TGTGCCAGCAGCGTAGGAGACAGGGGGCAACGGACCGGGGAGCTGTTTTTT
TRBJ1-2 NA NA TRBV27 CASSLTGTRIRHYGYTF TGTGCCAGCAGTTTAACCGGGACAAGGATTCGACACTATGGCTACACCTTC
TRBJ1-1 NA NA TRBV7-3 CASSVDRNTEAFF TGTGCCAGCAGCGTTGACAGGAACACTGAAGCTTTCTTT
TRBJ2-7 NA NA TRBV2 CASSGAYEQYF TGTGCCAGCAGCGGGGCCTACGAGCAGTACTTC
TRBJ1-1 NA NA TRBV7-9 CASSPSRASYTEAFF TGTGCCAGCAGCCCGTCCAGGGCGTCGTACACTGAAGCTTTCTTT
TRBJ2-1 NA NA TRBV11-3 CASSLEAGYNEQFF TGTGCCAGCAGCTTAGAAGCAGGTTACAATGAGCAGTTCTTC